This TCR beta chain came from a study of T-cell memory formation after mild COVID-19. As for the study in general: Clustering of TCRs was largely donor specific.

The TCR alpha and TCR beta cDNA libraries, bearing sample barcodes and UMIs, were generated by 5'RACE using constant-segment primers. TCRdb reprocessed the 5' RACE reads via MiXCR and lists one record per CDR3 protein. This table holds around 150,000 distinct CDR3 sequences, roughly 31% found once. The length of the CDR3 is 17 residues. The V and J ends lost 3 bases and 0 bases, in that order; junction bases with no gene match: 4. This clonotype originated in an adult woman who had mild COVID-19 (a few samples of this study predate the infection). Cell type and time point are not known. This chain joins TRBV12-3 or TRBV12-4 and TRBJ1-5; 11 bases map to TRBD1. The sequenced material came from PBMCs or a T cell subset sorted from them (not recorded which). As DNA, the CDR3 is TGTGCCAGCAGTTTGGGACAGGGGGGCAATAGCAATCAGCCCCAGCATTTT. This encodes CASSLGQGGNSNQPQHF.